The 20 T cell receptor beta chains listed next were all sequenced from one sample in a study of T cells in Graves' hyperthyroidism and ophthalmopathy (dated by TCRdb to between 2018 and 2021). To prepare the library, multiplex PCR was applied. Sequencing took place on an Illumina HiSeq 2000. TCR beta CDR3 regions were amplified from RNA transcripts. The TCR CDR3 was subjected to a first round of RT-PCR using the HTBI primer set and the Qiagen OneStep RT-PCR kit. TCRdb reprocessing: public reads trimmed at Q25 with fastp, clones called with MiXCR, in-frame beta chains kept. Rows matching on CDR3 protein sequence are summarized as one entry with the most common DNA and genes. The sample records about 290,000 distinct CDR3 sequences, 13% of which are singletons. The ten biggest clones cover 7.8% of the sample. Sequenced sample: blood. Receptor source: a woman in her twenties or thirties with Graves' hyperthyroidism that later progressed to Graves' ophthalmopathy.

At least ten counts were recorded for this clonotype. The chain has TRBV29-1 and TRBJ2-7; a possible D gene is TRBD2 (5 bases). Germline V gives CDR1 SQVTM, CDR2 ANQGSEA. The CDR3 runs 12 residues. V was pared by 4 bases and J by 3 bases, with 10 bases between. This chain's CDR3 is CSVGAAGYEQYF. CDR3 sequence (DNA): TGCAGCGTTGGGGCCGCGGGCTACGAGCAGTACTTC.

This clonotype occurred many times. The CDR3 sequence: CAISESIEQYF. Written as DNA, the CDR3 is TGTGCCATCAGTGAGTCGATCGAGCAGTACTTC. The V call is TRBV10-3, the J call TRBJ2-7; D call uncertain. The V gene's germline CDR1 is ENHRY and CDR2 SYGVKD. This CDR3 has 11 amino acids. Trimming left V 0 bases short and J 6 bases short, with 3 bases between.

This sequence joins TRBV27 and TRBJ1-2; perhaps TRBD1 as D (5 bases). Looked up from germline, CDR1 is MNHEY and CDR2 is SMNVEV (reference sequence). The CDR3 has 14 amino acids. The ends were cut back, 6 bases at V and 4 bases at J, with 15 bases in the middle. In DNA form, the CDR3 reads TGTGCCAGCAGCTCGACAGTTTTCGGCTATGGCTACACCTTC. This gives the protein CASSSTVFGYGYTF.

This clonotype was seen a handful of times. The rearrangement links TRBV28 to TRBJ1-4; possible D gene TRBD1, 6 bases. Germline V gene data show CDR1 as MDHEN and CDR2 as SYDVKM. This CDR3 has 15 amino acids. The V gene lost 6 bases and the J gene lost 5 bases, with 16 bases spanning the gap. The CDR3 DNA is TGTGCCAGCAGCCTATCAGGGGTCAGAAATGAAAAACTGTTTTTT. Translating gives CASSLSGVRNEKLFF.

This clonotype occurred many times. This chain links TRBV18 with TRBJ1-2; 10 bases are a match to TRBD1. The CDR3 runs 15 residues. The germline gives CDR1 KGHSH, CDR2 LQKENI. The trim removed 3 bases at V and 6 bases at J, leaving 7 bases unmatched. CDR3 protein: CASSPWDRGIDGYTF. CDR3 DNA sequence: TGTGCCAGCTCACCTTGGGACAGGGGAATCGATGGCTACACCTTC.

This clonotype appeared many times. V usage is TRBV7-8 and J usage is TRBJ2-1; 9 bases map to TRBD2. Germline V CDR1 and CDR2: SGHVS, FQNEAQ. The junction had 3 bases not matched to a gene; V was cut back by 4 bases and J by 8 bases. CDR3 size: 13 residues. The CDR3 coding sequence is TGTGCCAGCAGCTCGCGACTAGCGGATGAGCAGTTCTTC. This sequence encodes CASSSRLADEQFF.

The chain uses TRBV19 and TRBJ2-3; no reliable D call. V was pared by 5 bases and J by 2 bases, with 8 bases between. CDR3 length: 13 amino acids. Germline CDR1 LNHDA, CDR2 SQIVND (reference sequence). The CDR3 nucleotides read TGTGCCAGTAGTCCTACTAACACAGATACGCAGTATTTT. Translated, it gives CASSPTNTDTQYF.

The table lists this clonotype with many counts. The CDR3 sequence is CASSLGLAGNTGELFF. Written as DNA, the CDR3 is TGTGCCAGCAGTTTAGGGCTAGCGGGGAACACCGGGGAGCTGTTTTTT. V is TRBV12-3 or TRBV12-4 and J is TRBJ2-2, with 8 nucleotides matching TRBD2. Trimming took 1 base from V and 1 from J; bases not matched to a gene: 2. This CDR3 contains 16 residues.

Points on this clonotype: A much larger clone lies a single base off, so this may be a read error. The chain employs TRBV7-9 and TRBJ2-7, with 7 nucleotides matching TRBD1. Germline CDR1 and CDR2: SEHNR and FQNEAQ (reference sequence). The CDR3 is made up of 14 amino acids. CDR3 in amino acids: CASSPTGPGYEQHF. The CDR3 DNA sequence: TGTGCCAGCAGCCCGACAGGGCCCGGTTACGAGCAGCACTTC.

V and J are TRBV7-2 and TRBJ2-1, with TRBD2 identical over 10 bases. V lost 2 bases to trimming and J lost 8 bases; unmatched junction nucleotides: 6. The V gene's germline CDR1 is SGHTA and CDR2 FQGNSA. CDR3 length: 15 amino acids. The CDR3 bases are TGTGCCAGCAGCTTACAGGGGCTAGCGGGAGATGAGCAGTTCTTC. Its protein product is CASSLQGLAGDEQFF.

This clonotype was counted many times. The J gene is TRBJ1-4, the V gene TRBV11-2, with TRBD1 matching 8 bases. Germline values: CDR1 SGHAT, CDR2 FQNNGV. Trimming took 1 base from V and 6 from J; bases not matched to a gene: 4. CDR3 size: 15 residues. CDR3 in DNA: TGTGCCAGCAGCTTAGGACGGACAGGGTATGAAAAACTGTTTTTT. Amino acid sequence: CASSLGRTGYEKLFF.

There are many counts of this clonotype. The V and J genes are TRBV7-9 and TRBJ2-5, with D unclear. V was pared by 1 base and J by 3 bases, with 9 bases between. CDR1 is SEHNR, CDR2 FQNEAQ, per germline (reference sequence). The CDR3 is 14 amino acids. CDR3 region: CASSLVGSKETQYF. The CDR3 DNA sequence: TGTGCCAGCAGCTTAGTCGGAAGCAAAGAGACCCAGTACTTC.

This clonotype was counted only a few times. J is TRBJ1-2 and V is TRBV10-3; D gene uncertain. The ends were cut back, 4 bases at V and 2 bases at J, with 17 bases in the middle. The CDR3 loop spans 16 amino acids. Germline-derived CDR1 and CDR2 are ENHRY and SYGVKD. The CDR3 coding sequence is TGTGCCATCAGTGTGTCAAAGGCAGCCTTAAACTATGGCTACACCTTC. It specifies CAISVSKAALNYGYTF.

The table lists this clonotype with many counts. The V call is TRBV6-1, the J call TRBJ2-3; 8 bases line up with TRBD2. The CDR3 loop spans 16 amino acids. V lost 5 bases to trimming and J lost 6 bases; unmatched junction nucleotides: 13. Germline-derived CDR1 and CDR2 are MNHNS and SASEGT. CDR3 protein: CASSSAAATSEDTQYF. CDR3 nucleotide sequence: TGTGCCAGCAGTTCCGCCGCGGCGACTAGCGAGGATACGCAGTATTTT.

The sample holds many counts of this clonotype. This sequence joins TRBV18 and TRBJ2-5, with 7 bases that match TRBD1. This CDR3 has 15 residues. Per germline, CDR1 KGHSH and CDR2 LQKENI. V trimming: 6 bases; J trimming: 0 bases; junction bases outside the gene matches: 7. The CDR3 bases are TGTGCCAGCTCCGTAACCGGGACAGACCAAGAGACCCAGTACTTC. This translates into CASSVTGTDQETQYF. Drawing the rest from reference TRBV18 and TRBJ2-5, the complete variable domain is NAGVMQNPRHLVRRRGQEARLRCSPMKGHSHVYWYRQLPEEGLKFMVYLQKENIIDESGMPKERFSAEFPKEGPSILRIQQVVRGDSAAYFCASSVTGTDQETQYFGPGTRLLVL.

This clonotype was seen only once. This chain joins TRBV6-5 and TRBJ2-4, with D possibly called TRBD1 or TRBD2 (5 bases each). Trimming left V 4 bases short and J 6 bases short, with 16 bases between. The CDR3 totals 15 residues. The V gene's germline CDR1 is MNHEY and CDR2 SVGAGI. CDR3 region: CASSSRAEVGNIQYF. CDR3 sequence (DNA): TGTGCCAGCAGTTCCAGGGCGGAGGTCGGAAACATTCAGTACTTC.

This clonotype has at least ten counts. The chain uses TRBV11-2 and TRBJ2-5, with D unclear. The germline V gene encodes CDR1 SGHAT and CDR2 FQNNGV. This CDR3 comprises 14 residues. The V end was cut by 5 bases, the J end by 2 bases, with 12 bases between. The CDR3 loop reads CASSGVREQETQYF. Written as DNA, the CDR3 is TGTGCCAGCAGCGGGGTACGAGAACAAGAGACCCAGTACTTC.

This clonotype was picked up many times. This sequence joins TRBV12-3 or TRBV12-4 and TRBJ2-5; 8 bases align to TRBD1. The CDR3 extends over 15 amino acids. The trim removed 3 bases at V and 4 bases at J, leaving 7 bases unmatched. CDR3 residues: CASSLVRGQSETQYF. CDR3 nucleotides: TGTGCCAGCAGTTTGGTCAGGGGGCAGTCAGAGACCCAGTACTTC.

The sample holds many counts of this clonotype. The gene calls are TRBV6-1 and TRBJ2-5; D may match TRBD1 or TRBD2 (5 bases each). Germline V gives CDR1 MNHNS, CDR2 SASEGT. This CDR3 has 16 residues. V lost 5 bases to trimming and J lost 2 bases, with 18 bases between them. The CDR3 DNA reads TGTGCCAGCAGTAAACATCCGGGACCAACACAAGAGACCCAGTACTTC. Translated, it gives CASSKHPGPTQETQYF.

This clonotype was observed at least ten times. This chain joins TRBV18 and TRBJ1-5, with D perhaps TRBD1 (6 bases). Trimming removed 5 bases at V and 5 bases at J, with 16 bases between. In germline, CDR1 is KGHSH, CDR2 LQKENI. This CDR3 region has 15 residues. CDR3 sequence (DNA): TGTGCCAGCTCATCTGGACAGAGCACGGATCAGCCCCAGCATTTT. Protein product: CASSSGQSTDQPQHF.